This is a list of T cell receptor beta chains from one sample in a study of blood T cell repertoires in COVID-19. Libraries were prepared by immunoSEQ multiplex PCR; TCRdb keeps only in-frame clonotypes and omits some of them. The sample yields roughly 180,000 clones, more than 80% seen once. Specimen: peripheral blood. The receptors originated from a human donor in a cohort sampled during active COVID-19. Each CDR3 is given without its conserved first and last residue. The size field is filled for only some rows; it gives once, few, many or a size class.

>TRBJ2-6|TRBV15|.
ATSRDAGPTGANVLT
>TRBJ1-1|TRBV5-1|few
ASSTGQVMNTEAF
>TRBJ1-4|TRBV19|.
ASSIRHNHAEKLF
>TRBJ2-2|TRBV11-3|.
ASSFRQGDGELF
>TRBJ1-6|TRBV5-4|.
ASSSPGQGDSPLH
>TRBJ2-7|TRBV5-4|.
ASSLVGTNGEQY
>TRBJ2-7|TRBV7-9|.
ASNSPRGAGTEQY
>TRBJ2-7|TRBV7-9|.
ASSLDGFGYEQY
>TRBJ1-4|TRBV11-2|.
ASTFTGFEKLF
>TRBJ2-7|TRBV5-8|.
ASSFVIRTAVTGSYEQY
>TRBJ1-1|TRBV13|.
ASSSGQSFPGAF
>TRBJ2-7|TRBV2|few
ASRGSYEQY
>TRBJ2-7|TRBV15|.
ATSSDRGQGGLYEQY
>TRBJ1-2|TRBV18|.
ASSSGAGYT
>TRBJ2-7|TRBV2|few
ASKGQGTYEQY
>TRBJ1-4|TRBV7-9|.
ASSLEGTVNEKLF
>TRBJ1-1|TRBV2|.
ASSVSRMNTEAF
>TRBJ1-5|TRBV5-1|.
ASSLDGRYNQPQH
>TRBJ1-6|TRBV3-1/TRBV3-2|.
ASSHGQGDHSPLH
>TRBJ2-1|TRBV6-1|.
ASSKGSSGGRNEQF
>TRBJ1-1|TRBV21-1|.
ASSPESGSGNTEAF
>TRBJ1-1|TRBV5-5|.
ARRQGMAEAF
>TRBJ2-7|TRBV5-1|.
ASSRTEGAYEQY
>TRBJ2-5|TRBV4-1|.
ASSRGNRGVYQETQY
>TRBJ2-7|TRBV14|.
ASSQDRETSYEQY
>TRBJ2-1|TRBV6-5|.
ASNLAVYNEQF
>TRBJ2-7|TRBV19|.
ASSIGGQGYEQY
>TRBJ2-2|TRBV7-3|.
ASSSSPGLAGTGELF
>TRBJ2-7|TRBV11-1|.
ASSPGTGFLH
>TRBJ1-1|TRBV5-1|.
ASSLRGFAGINTEAF
>TRBJ1-2|TRBV6-1|.
ASSDWDRANYGYT
>TRBJ2-1|TRBV7-3|.
ASSRTSAYNEQF